Below are 26 T cell receptor beta chains sequenced from a single sample in a study of control samples from healthy donors and cancer patients. Sequenced by immunoSEQ multiplex PCR; TCRdb stores in-frame clones only, minus some. The data show about 140,000 clones, 80% to 90% seen once. The sample comprised blood. The receptors here all came from a woman aged 25 to 45 in good health.

The V gene is TRBV4-1, the J gene TRBJ2-2, with 8 bases identical to TRBD1. CDR3 length equals 17 residues. With V trimmed by 0 bases and J by 7 bases, 10 bases remained unmatched. Germline lookup yields CDR1 MGHRA and CDR2 YSYEKL. The CDR3 sequence: CASSQDPRGLWVGELFF. The CDR3 region has the DNA TGCGCCAGCAGCCAAGACCCCAGGGGGCTTTGGGTCGGGGAGCTGTTTTTT.

The chain employs TRBV10-1 and TRBJ2-1; TRBD2 aligns across 7 bases. Looked up from germline, CDR1 is WNHNN and CDR2 is SYGVQD (reference sequence). The CDR3 loop spans 15 amino acids. Trimming at V came to 2 bases and at J to 7 bases, leaving 8 bases not matched to a gene. The CDR3 region has the DNA TGCGCCAGCAGTGAGAGGGCGGGAGATATGAATGAGCAGTTCTTC. Translated, it gives CASSERAGDMNEQFF.

CDR3 protein: CASRGRGGTTEAFF. Here the CDR3 DNA reads TGTGCCAGCAGGGGAAGAGGGGGCACTACTGAAGCTTTCTTT. The chain links TRBV3-1 (or the pseudogene TRBV3-2) to TRBJ1-1, with 7 bases that match TRBD1. The V gene end was trimmed by 6 bases and the J gene end by 5 bases; junction bases not matched to a gene: 9. Germline V lookup: CDR1 LGHDT, CDR2 YNNKEL (reference sequence). The CDR3 has 14 residues.

The V and J genes are TRBV4-1 and TRBJ2-1, with 10 bases lining up with TRBD1. Trimming at V came to 0 bases and at J to 4 bases, leaving 3 bases not matched to a gene. Germline V gives CDR1 MGHRA, CDR2 YSYEKL. The CDR3 is made up of 16 amino acids. In nucleotides, the CDR3 is TGCGCCAGCAGCCAAGACCGGGACAGGGGATACAATGAGCAGTTCTTC. The encoded protein is CASSQDRDRGYNEQFF.

The rearrangement uses TRBV4-1 and TRBJ1-2; D gene ambiguous. The CDR3 runs to 13 residues. The V end lost 1 base, the J end lost 2 bases, and 5 bases lay between the germline ends. From germline, CDR1 is MGHRA and CDR2 YSYEKL. CDR3 sequence reads: CASSQAANYGYTF. The CDR3 nucleotides read TGCGCCAGCAGCCAAGCAGCAAACTATGGCTACACCTTC.

The chain recombines TRBV15 with TRBJ2-1, with 15 positions matching TRBD2. Trimming removed 8 bases from V and 8 bases from J; junction bases left unmatched: 4. Germline V gives CDR1 LNHNV, CDR2 YYDKDF (reference sequence). CDR3 length: 14 residues. In nucleotides, the CDR3 is TGTGCCACCTGGACTAGCGGGAGGGCCGATGAGCAGTTCTTC. As protein: CATWTSGRADEQFF.

This clone came up once. V usage is TRBV7-3 and J usage is TRBJ2-1; 8 bases align to TRBD2. The CDR3 is 14 residues long. Trimming cost V 5 bases and J 9 bases; bases outside gene matches: 9. Per germline, CDR1 SGHTA and CDR2 FQGTGA. DNA of the CDR3: TGTGCCAGCAGCCCGGGACTAGTAGTTGGTGAGCAGTTCTTC. Protein: CASSPGLVVGEQFF.

The chain carries TRBV6-1 and TRBJ1-2, with D perhaps matching TRBD1 (6 bases). Trimming took off 0 bases at V and 2 bases at J, with 13 bases between the two ends. There are 16 residues in the CDR3. Looked up from germline, CDR1 is MNHNS and CDR2 is SASEGT. CDR3 region: CASSEAALTGNYGYTF. CDR3 bases: TGTGCCAGCAGTGAAGCGGCACTCACAGGGAACTATGGCTACACCTTC.

In this sample, this clone turned up once. CDR3 protein: CASSVEGFSGNTIYF. CDR3 nucleotides: TGTGCCAGCAGCGTAGAAGGGTTCTCTGGAAACACCATATATTTT. The chain recombines TRBV9 with TRBJ1-3; D gene unclear. V was shortened by 0 bases and J by 0 bases, with 7 bases between the two germline ends. This CDR3 is built from 15 residues. CDR1 is SGDLS and CDR2 is YYNGEE in the germline V gene.

This rearrangement joins TRBV4-2 to TRBJ1-3, with a weak D call TRBD1 (5 bases). The CDR3 sequence is 15 residues long. The germline V and J ends were trimmed by 0 bases and 1 base, with 7 bases remaining between them. Germline CDR1 LGHNA, CDR2 YNFKEQ. The DNA for the CDR3 is TGTGCCAGCAGCCAAGAGGGGGGTTCTGGAAACACCATATATTTT. This translates into CASSQEGGSGNTIYF.

This clone has a single count. The V gene is TRBV30, the J gene TRBJ1-1; unclear D gene. The CDR3 runs 13 residues. The germline V and J ends were trimmed by 2 bases and 11 bases, with 18 bases remaining between them. CDR1 GTSNPN and CDR2 SVGIG come from the germline V gene (reference sequence). The CDR3, as DNA: TGTGCCTGGAGTTTATGGGCACCGCGGGGTGCTTTCTTT. Translation gives CAWSLWAPRGAFF.

This chain uses TRBV5-1 with TRBJ1-1, with D unclear. The germline V gene has CDR1 SGHRS and CDR2 YFSETQ. The CDR3 extends over 13 amino acids. Deletions cut 2 bases from V and 7 bases from J, with 12 bases between. The CDR3 nucleotides read TGCGCCAGCAGCTTAGGATTGGCGTATGAAGCTTTCTTT. Its translation: CASSLGLAYEAFF.

The chain combines TRBV6-5 with TRBJ2-3; 11 nucleotides agree with TRBD2. The germline gives CDR1 MNHEY, CDR2 SVGAGI. Trimming took 5 bases from V and 4 from J; bases not matched to a gene: 2. The CDR3 runs to 14 residues. This CDR3 reads CASSKLAGADTQYF. The CDR3 DNA reads as TGTGCCAGCAGTAAACTAGCGGGAGCAGATACGCAGTATTTT.

The V call is TRBV28, the J call TRBJ2-7, with TRBD2 matching 9 bases. Germline V CDR1 and CDR2: MDHEN, SYDVKM. The CDR3 is made up of 15 amino acids. Germline trimming cut 5 bases from V and 5 bases from J; bases unmatched to any gene: 10. The CDR3 region is CASSPPLAGRDEQYF. CDR3 DNA: TGTGCCAGCAGTCCCCCTCTAGCGGGGCGGGACGAGCAGTACTTC. Supplemented by reference TRBV28 and TRBJ2-7, the full variable domain reads DVKVTQSSRYLVKRTGEKVFLECVQDMDHENMFWYRQDPGLGLRLIYFSYDVKMKEKGDIPEGYSVSREKKERFSLILESASTNQTSMYLCASSPPLAGRDEQYFGPGTRLTVT.

The rearrangement uses TRBV5-5 and TRBJ2-2, with 12 bases that match TRBD1. The junction had 7 bases not matched to a gene; V was cut back by 4 bases and J by 6 bases. CDR1 is SGHKS and CDR2 is YYEKEE in the germline V gene (reference sequence). There are 16 residues in the CDR3. CDR3 in amino acids: CASSRGTGGAAGELFF. CDR3 bases: TGTGCCAGCAGCCGGGGGACAGGGGGCGCAGCCGGGGAGCTGTTTTTT.

The chain couples TRBV10-3 to TRBJ2-1; D is ambiguous. The CDR3 contains 15 residues. The ends were cut back, 3 bases at V and 2 bases at J, with 11 bases in the middle. Germline CDR1 ENHRY, CDR2 SYGVKD. The DNA for the CDR3 is TGTGCCATCAGTGAACTTACCGATACCTACAATGAGCAGTTCTTC. It encodes CAISELTDTYNEQFF.

The rearrangement uses TRBV14 and TRBJ1-2; 9 positions agree with TRBD1. This CDR3 contains 14 residues. V shed 4 bases and J 7 bases; nucleotides not matched to a gene: 7. Germline-derived CDR1 and CDR2 are SGHDN and FVKESK. This CDR3 reads CASSPWTGAGGYTF. CDR3 sequence (DNA): TGTGCCAGCAGCCCTTGGACAGGGGCTGGTGGCTACACCTTC.

This clone has just a few counts. This rearrangement joins TRBV18 to TRBJ2-3; TRBD2 aligns across 9 bases. V shed 6 bases and J 1 base; nucleotides not matched to a gene: 11. Germline V gene sequence: CDR1 KGHSH, CDR2 LQKENI. This CDR3 has 17 amino acids. The CDR3 sequence is CASSRGGRANGTDTQYF. As DNA, the CDR3 is TGTGCCAGCTCCCGAGGCGGGAGGGCCAATGGCACAGATACGCAGTATTTT.

This rearrangement joins TRBV27 to TRBJ2-2; D not certain. V lost 7 bases, J lost 7 bases, and 13 bases lay in between. This CDR3 has 13 amino acids. Germline V lookup: CDR1 MNHEY, CDR2 SMNVEV (reference sequence). CDR3 amino acids: CASICLIGGELFF. CDR3 sequence (DNA): TGTGCCAGCATTTGTCTTATAGGCGGGGAGCTGTTTTTT.

The V gene is TRBV3-1 (or the pseudogene TRBV3-2), the J gene TRBJ2-1, with D possibly matching TRBD2 (5 bases). With 3 bases removed from V and 0 bases from J, the gap between germline ends came to 9 bases. The length of the CDR3 is 15 residues. Germline assignment: CDR1 LGHDT and CDR2 YNNKEL (reference sequence). The CDR3 loop reads CASSQGSGSYNEQFF. DNA for the CDR3: TGTGCCAGCAGCCAGGGCAGCGGCTCCTACAATGAGCAGTTCTTC.

The V gene is TRBV11-2, the J gene TRBJ2-7, with 10 bases matching TRBD2. Germline V gene data show CDR1 as SGHAT and CDR2 as FQNNGV. With V trimmed by 4 bases and J by 1 base, 7 bases remained unmatched. This CDR3 has 16 amino acids. The CDR3 region is CASSSGQREGSYEQYF. The DNA for the CDR3 is TGTGCCAGCAGCTCGGGCCAGCGGGAGGGATCCTACGAGCAGTACTTC.

A note on this clone: This specimen includes other DNA sequences encoding the same CDR3. The chain is built from TRBV27 and TRBJ2-7; D ambiguous. The CDR3 extends over 15 amino acids. Trimming took off 0 bases at V and 0 bases at J, with 9 bases between the two ends. Germline CDR1 reads MNHEY; CDR2 reads SMNVEV (reference sequence). The CDR3 reads CASSLSWQISYEQYF. As DNA, the CDR3 is TGTGCCAGCAGTTTATCTTGGCAGATCTCCTACGAGCAGTACTTC.

This sequence joins TRBV6-5 and TRBJ2-7; a possible D gene is TRBD1 (5 bases). CDR3 length: 13 amino acids. The V gene's germline CDR1 is MNHEY and CDR2 SVGAGI. V was clipped by 0 bases and J by 7 bases, with 10 bases between them. CDR3 nucleotides: TGTGCCAGCAGTTACTCGTCAGGGCTAGAGCAGTACTTC. As protein: CASSYSSGLEQYF.

The gene calls are TRBV2 and TRBJ2-7; 10 bases map to TRBD1. The V and J ends lost 2 bases and 4 bases, in that order; junction bases with no gene match: 5. Germline CDR1 is SNHLY and CDR2 is FYNNEI. This CDR3 comprises 15 residues. CDR3 sequence: CASSESRQGAYEQYF. The CDR3 nucleotides read TGTGCCAGCAGTGAAAGCAGACAGGGGGCGTACGAGCAGTACTTC.

In its sample, this clone was seen a few times. This chain joins TRBV4-1 and TRBJ2-7; a possible D gene is TRBD2 (7 bases). Germline V gene sequence: CDR1 MGHRA, CDR2 YSYEKL. This CDR3 spans 16 amino acids. V shed 4 bases and J shed 4 bases, with 20 bases lying between them. The CDR3 bases are TGCGCCAGCAGCCTCATATCGTCGGGGGGCAGGTACGAGCAGTACTTC. Residues: CASSLISSGGRYEQYF.

The chain uses TRBV5-1 and TRBJ1-1; TRBD1 matches at 12 bases. Trimming at V came to 4 bases and at J to 4 bases, leaving 14 bases not matched to a gene. Per germline, CDR1 SGHRS and CDR2 YFSETQ. There are 18 residues in the CDR3. CDR3 bases: TGCGCCAGCAGCCGAAGGACCGGGACAGGGGGCTTACCCACTGAAGCTTTCTTT. Translated, it gives CASSRRTGTGGLPTEAFF.